These T cell receptor beta chains were read from a single sample in a study of cytomegalovirus exposure and HLA in healthy donors. The table came from immunoSEQ multiplex PCR; TCRdb's copy has only in-frame clones and leaves some out. The table has roughly 180,000 clones, almost 85% seen once; the top ten hold roughly 5%. Sequenced: PBMCs. These receptors were taken from a girl aged 5-17 years in good health and CMV-seropositive. Each CDR3 is given with its conserved first and last residue. The D gene is left open where the match is weak. Where a row states a size, it is once, few, many or the class of an expanded clone; other rows omit it.

>TRBV6-5|NA|NA|TRBJ1-2|13
CASSSQSYRGYTF
TGTGCCAGCAGTTCTCAAAGCTACCGTGGCTACACCTTC
>TRBV21-1|few|NA|TRBJ2-7|12
CASSKAHSEQYF
TGTGCCAGCAGCAAAGCCCATTCCGAGCAGTACTTC
>TRBV4-1|NA|NA|TRBJ1-5|17
CASSPDDGTYSNQPQHF
TGCGCCAGCAGCCCAGATGATGGGACATATAGCAATCAGCCCCAGCATTTT
>TRBV19|NA|NA|TRBJ1-5|14
CASSNTAYNQPQHF
TGTGCCAGTAGTAACACAGCTTACAATCAGCCCCAGCATTTT
>TRBV27|NA|TRBD1|TRBJ1-5|16
CASRAGTGASNQPQHF
TGTGCCAGCAGGGCCGGGACAGGGGCTTCCAATCAGCCCCAGCATTTT
>TRBV9|NA|TRBD1|TRBJ1-6|14
CASSGRQGSTPLHF
TGTGCCAGCAGCGGGCGACAGGGATCGACACCCCTCCACTTT
>TRBV27|NA|NA|TRBJ1-2|15
CASSGRGPSTYGYTF
TGTGCCAGCAGTGGGCGGGGACCGTCGACCTATGGCTACACCTTC
>TRBV5-1|NA|TRBD1|TRBJ2-7|13
CASSPDRGHERYF
TGCGCCAGCAGCCCAGACAGGGGCCACGAGCGGTACTTC
>TRBV2|NA|NA|TRBJ1-5|14
CASSARGGGQPQHF
TGTGCCAGCAGTGCGAGAGGGGGTGGTCAGCCCCAGCATTTT
>TRBV6-5|NA|NA|TRBJ1-2|15
CASSYSNAVSYGYTF
TGTGCCAGCAGTTACTCGAATGCGGTTAGCTATGGCTACACCTTC
>TRBV5-4|NA|TRBD1|TRBJ1-3|14
CASSQGQPGNTIYF
TGTGCCAGCAGCCAGGGACAGCCTGGAAACACCATATATTTT
>TRBV7-2|few|TRBD1|TRBJ1-4|15
CASSGRTGLNEKLFF
TGTGCCAGCAGCGGGCGGACAGGACTTAATGAAAAACTGTTTTTT
>TRBV5-5|NA|TRBD2|TRBJ2-1|14
CASSWASGYNEQFF
TGTGCCAGCAGCTGGGCTAGCGGATACAATGAGCAGTTCTTC
>TRBV2|NA|NA|TRBJ2-2|14
CASRAGLGTGELFF
TGTGCCAGCCGCGCGGGGCTGGGCACCGGGGAGCTGTTTTTT
>TRBV6-1|once|TRBD1|TRBJ1-3|16
CASSGPGQGSGNTIYF
TGTGCCAGCAGTGGACCGGGACAGGGCTCTGGAAACACCATATATTTT
>TRBV27|NA|NA|TRBJ1-4|14
CASAQGARREKLFF
TGTGCCAGCGCCCAAGGGGCCAGAAGGGAAAAACTGTTTTTT
>TRBV27|NA|NA|TRBJ2-7|13
CASSLGHHYEQYF
TGTGCCAGCAGTTTAGGACACCACTACGAGCAGTACTTC
>TRBV18|NA|TRBD1|TRBJ1-1|14
CASSPTGGGTEAFF
TGTGCCAGCTCCCCGACAGGGGGCGGCACTGAAGCTTTCTTT
>TRBV14|NA|NA|TRBJ1-1|14
CASSPLLVNTEAFF
TGTGCCAGCAGCCCTCTATTAGTGAACACTGAAGCTTTCTTT
>TRBV30|NA|NA|TRBJ2-7|14
CAWSTSWSSYEQYF
TGTGCCTGGAGTACTAGTTGGAGCTCCTACGAGCAGTACTTC
>TRBV10-3|few|TRBD1|TRBJ2-3|16
CAISESWTGGPDTQYF
TGTGCCATCAGTGAGTCTTGGACAGGGGGCCCAGATACGCAGTATTTT
>TRBV28|NA|TRBD2|TRBJ2-3|17
CASSGILAGDRTDTQYF
TGTGCCAGCAGTGGAATCCTAGCGGGGGATCGCACAGATACGCAGTATTTT
>TRBV9|few|TRBD2|TRBJ2-6|17
CASSASRGGGGANVLTF
TGTGCCAGCAGCGCATCACGGGGGGGCGGTGGGGCCAACGTCCTGACTTTC
>TRBV5-1|NA|NA|TRBJ1-1|15
CASSPWSEVNTEAFF
TGCGCCAGCAGCCCTTGGAGCGAGGTGAACACTGAAGCTTTCTTT
>TRBV19|NA|NA|TRBJ1-1|14
CASRDPGTNTEAFF
TGTGCCAGTAGGGACCCGGGAACTAACACTGAAGCTTTCTTT
>TRBV23-1|NA|NA|TRBJ1-1|14
CASSQSEGFTEAFF
TGTGCCAGCAGTCAATCGGAGGGGTTCACTGAAGCTTTCTTT
>TRBV6-1|few|NA|TRBJ1-1|14
CASSEGAMNTEAFF
TGTGCCAGCAGTGAGGGAGCCATGAACACTGAAGCTTTCTTT
>TRBV18|NA|NA|TRBJ1-1|14
CASSPLPENTEAFF
TGTGCCAGCTCACCACTGCCAGAGAACACTGAAGCTTTCTTT
>TRBV6-6|few|NA|TRBJ1-1|11
CASSPDTEAFF
TGTGCCAGCAGTCCGGACACTGAAGCTTTCTTT
>TRBV7-8|NA|NA|TRBJ2-7|14
CASSFDGSYYEQYF
TGTGCCAGCAGCTTCGACGGGTCTTACTACGAGCAGTACTTC
>TRBV7-2|NA|NA|TRBJ1-1|15
CASSHRTDLNTEAFF
TGTGCCAGCAGCCACAGGACGGATCTGAACACTGAAGCTTTCTTT
>TRBV5-1|NA|TRBD1|TRBJ2-5|19
CASSLAPGQGRGKQETQYF
TGCGCCAGCAGCTTGGCACCGGGACAGGGGCGAGGGAAACAAGAGACCCAGTACTTC
>TRBV10-3|few|NA|TRBJ2-1|17
CAISESMAASSYNEQFF
TGTGCCATCAGTGAGTCAATGGCGGCGAGCTCCTACAATGAGCAGTTCTTC
>TRBV10-2|NA|TRBD1|TRBJ1-1|16
CASSQTGTGLNTEAFF
TGCGCCAGCAGTCAAACCGGGACAGGCTTGAACACTGAAGCCTTCTTT
>TRBV7-9|NA|TRBD1|TRBJ1-1|15
CSSSLAAGGRAEAFF
TGTTCCAGCAGCTTAGCGGCAGGGGGCCGGGCTGAAGCTTTCTTT
>TRBV29-1|NA|TRBD1|TRBJ1-1|14
CSVKDRGLNTEAFF
TGCAGCGTTAAGGACAGGGGCCTGAACACTGAAGCTTTCTTT
>TRBV5-6|NA|NA|TRBJ1-1|16
CASSLASLTGYTEAFF
TGTGCCAGCAGCTTGGCCTCATTGACGGGATATACTGAAGCTTTCTTT
>TRBV19|NA|NA|TRBJ2-5|18
CASSIDGTQRGIQETQYF
TGTGCCAGTAGTATAGATGGGACTCAACGCGGGATCCAAGAGACCCAGTACTTC
>TRBV11-2|NA|NA|TRBJ1-3|16
CASSFGTGRVRNTIYF
TGTGCCAGCAGCTTCGGAACAGGACGTGTTCGAAACACCATATATTTT